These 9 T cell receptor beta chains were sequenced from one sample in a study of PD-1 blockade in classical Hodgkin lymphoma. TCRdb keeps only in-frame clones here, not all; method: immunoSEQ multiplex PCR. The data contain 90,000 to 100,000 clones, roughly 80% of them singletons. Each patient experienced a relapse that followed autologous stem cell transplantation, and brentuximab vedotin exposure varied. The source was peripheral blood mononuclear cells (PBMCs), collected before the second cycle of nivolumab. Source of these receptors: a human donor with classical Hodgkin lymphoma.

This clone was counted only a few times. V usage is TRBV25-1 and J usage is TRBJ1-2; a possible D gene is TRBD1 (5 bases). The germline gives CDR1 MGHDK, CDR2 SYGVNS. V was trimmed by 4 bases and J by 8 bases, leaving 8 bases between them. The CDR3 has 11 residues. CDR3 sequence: CASSAQVGYTF. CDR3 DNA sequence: TGTGCCAGCAGTGCACAGGTCGGCTACACCTTC.

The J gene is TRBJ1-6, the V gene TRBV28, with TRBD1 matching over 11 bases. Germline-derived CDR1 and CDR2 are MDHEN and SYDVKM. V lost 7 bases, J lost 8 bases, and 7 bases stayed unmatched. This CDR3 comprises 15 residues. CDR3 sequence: CASNSPGQGDSPLHF. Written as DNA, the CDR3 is TGTGCCAGCAACTCTCCGGGACAGGGGGATTCACCCCTCCACTTT.

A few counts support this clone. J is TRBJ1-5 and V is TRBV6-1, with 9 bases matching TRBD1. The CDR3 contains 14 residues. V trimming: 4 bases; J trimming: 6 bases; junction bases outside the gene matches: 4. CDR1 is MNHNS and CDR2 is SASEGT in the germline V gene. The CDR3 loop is CASSVTGGSQPQHF. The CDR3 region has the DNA TGTGCCAGCAGTGTTACAGGGGGCTCTCAGCCCCAGCATTTT.

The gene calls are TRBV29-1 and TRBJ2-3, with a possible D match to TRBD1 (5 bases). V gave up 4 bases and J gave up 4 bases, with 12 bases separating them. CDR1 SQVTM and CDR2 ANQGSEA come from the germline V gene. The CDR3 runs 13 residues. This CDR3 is CSVGGASADTQYF. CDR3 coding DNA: TGCAGCGTTGGTGGGGCAAGTGCAGATACGCAGTATTTT.

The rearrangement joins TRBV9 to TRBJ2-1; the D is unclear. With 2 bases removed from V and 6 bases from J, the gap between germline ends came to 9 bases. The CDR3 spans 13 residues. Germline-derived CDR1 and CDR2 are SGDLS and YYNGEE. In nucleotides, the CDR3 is TGTGCCAGCAGCGTGGAAGGTGGCAATGAGCAGTTCTTC. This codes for CASSVEGGNEQFF.

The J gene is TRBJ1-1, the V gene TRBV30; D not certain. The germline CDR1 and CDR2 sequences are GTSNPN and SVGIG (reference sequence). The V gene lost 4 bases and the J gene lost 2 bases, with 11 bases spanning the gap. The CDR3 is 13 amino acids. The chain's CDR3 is CAWNALSNTEAFF. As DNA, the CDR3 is TGTGCCTGGAATGCCCTGAGCAACACTGAAGCTTTCTTT.

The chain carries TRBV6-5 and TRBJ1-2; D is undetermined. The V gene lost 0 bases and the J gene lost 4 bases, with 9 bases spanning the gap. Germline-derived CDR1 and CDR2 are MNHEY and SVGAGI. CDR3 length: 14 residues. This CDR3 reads CASSYSEVFYGYTF. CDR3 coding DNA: TGTGCCAGCAGTTACTCGGAGGTGTTCTATGGCTACACCTTC.

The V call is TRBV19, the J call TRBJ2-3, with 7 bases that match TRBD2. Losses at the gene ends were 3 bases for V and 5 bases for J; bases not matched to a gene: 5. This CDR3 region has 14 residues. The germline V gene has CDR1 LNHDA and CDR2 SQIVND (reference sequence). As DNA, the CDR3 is TGTGCCAGTAGTATGAAGCTAGCGGAAGATACGCAGTATTTT. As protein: CASSMKLAEDTQYF.

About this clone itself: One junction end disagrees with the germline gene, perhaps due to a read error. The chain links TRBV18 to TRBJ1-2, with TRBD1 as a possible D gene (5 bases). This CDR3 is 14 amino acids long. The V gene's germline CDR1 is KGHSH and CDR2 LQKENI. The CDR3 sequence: CASSPRTRQDGYTF. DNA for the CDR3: TGTGCCAGCTCCCCACGGACACGGCAGGATGGCTACACCTTC.